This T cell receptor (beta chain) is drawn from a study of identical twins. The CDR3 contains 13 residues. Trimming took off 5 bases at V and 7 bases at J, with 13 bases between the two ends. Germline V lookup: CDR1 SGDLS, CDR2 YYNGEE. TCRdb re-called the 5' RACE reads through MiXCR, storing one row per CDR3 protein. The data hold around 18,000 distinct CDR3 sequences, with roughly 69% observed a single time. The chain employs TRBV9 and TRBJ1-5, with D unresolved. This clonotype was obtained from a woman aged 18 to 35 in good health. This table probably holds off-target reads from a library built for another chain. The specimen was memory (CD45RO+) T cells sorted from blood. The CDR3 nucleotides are TGTGCCAGCAGTCCTGGCCTCCAACAGCCCCAGCATTTT. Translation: CASSPGLQQPQHF.